This entry features one T cell receptor (beta chain) sequence. V was clipped by 6 bases and J by 9 bases, with 9 bases between them. Looked up from germline, CDR1 is MNHEY and CDR2 is SVGEGT. The CDR3 is 11 residues long. The data originate from a study of T cells in Graves' hyperthyroidism and ophthalmopathy. The investigators amplified TCR beta CDR3 regions from RNA transcripts. The HTBI primer set was used in a first-round RT-PCR of the TCR CDR3. From the multiplex PCR reads, TCRdb called clonotypes with MiXCR, one entry per CDR3 protein. Among nearly 750,000 distinct CDR3 sequences listed, 30% to 40% were seen once.

This receptor was identified in a woman in her thirties or forties with Graves' hyperthyroidism. The chain employs TRBV6-2 or TRBV6-3 and TRBJ1-5; D unresolved. Sequencing was carried out using blood. The CDR3 protein is CASSRRGPQHF. DNA for the CDR3: TGTGCCAGCAGCCGGCGTGGGCCCCAGCATTTT.